This is a list of T cell receptor beta chains from one sample in a study of blood T cell repertoires in COVID-19. This table comes from immunoSEQ multiplex PCR, and its TCRdb copy is limited to in-frame clones, with some not included. Of under 130,000 clones in the sample, approximately 80% were seen once. Sequenced input: peripheral blood. These receptor sequences come from a human donor in a cohort sampled during active or convalescent COVID-19. CDR3s include the opening cysteine and the closing phenylalanine or tryptophan. The D gene is left open where the match is weak. Where a row states a size, it is once, few, many or the class of an expanded clone; other rows omit it.

v_call,d_call,j_call,clone_size,cdr3_nt,cdr3_aa
TRBV27,TRBD2,TRBJ2-1,NA,TGTGCCAGCAGTTTTTGGGGCGGGGGGAGCTCCTACAATGAGCAGTTCTTC,CASSFWGGGSSYNEQFF
TRBV15,TRBD1,TRBJ2-1,NA,TGTGCCACCAGCAGCGACAGGGATGACAATGAGCAGTTCTTC,CATSSDRDDNEQFF
TRBV5-4,NA,TRBJ2-2,NA,TGTGCCAGCAGCTTGAGAGGTGGTGCCGGGGAGCTGTTTTTT,CASSLRGGAGELFF
TRBV12-3/TRBV12-4,NA,TRBJ1-1,medium-sized,TGTGCCAGCAGTAAAATTAGCGCTGAAGCTTTCTTT,CASSKISAEAFF
TRBV6-2/TRBV6-3,TRBD1,TRBJ2-7,NA,TGTGCCAGCAGTCACCCCGGACAGGGGGTTAGCTACGAGCAGTACTTC,CASSHPGQGVSYEQYF
TRBV5-1,NA,TRBJ2-3,NA,TGCGCCAGCAGCTTACTAAGCACAGATACGCAGTATTTT,CASSLLSTDTQYF
TRBV5-1,NA,TRBJ2-1,NA,TGCGCCAGCAGCCCGGGCGGGGGCAGGTCCCTCAATGAGCAGTTCTTC,CASSPGGGRSLNEQFF
TRBV29-1,NA,TRBJ1-2,NA,TGCAGCGTTGAAGACTCGCGCTATGGCTACACCTTC,CSVEDSRYGYTF
TRBV9,TRBD1,TRBJ1-3,NA,TGTGCCAGCAGCGTCGGGACAGCCTCTGGAAACACCATATATTTT,CASSVGTASGNTIYF
TRBV6-5,TRBD1,TRBJ2-7,NA,TGTGCCAGCAGTCCCCCGGGACAGGGGGCCGAGCAGTACTTC,CASSPPGQGAEQYF
TRBV25-1,NA,TRBJ1-4,NA,TGTGCCAGCCGTGCAGTGAATGAAAAACTGTTTTTT,CASRAVNEKLFF
TRBV6-5,TRBD1,TRBJ1-6,many,TGTGCCAGCAGCGCGGGACAGGCCGTCCTCCACTTT,CASSAGQAVLHF
TRBV27,NA,TRBJ2-6,NA,TGTGCCAGCAGTGAAGTGACGTCTAGCTCTGGGGCCAACGTCCTGACTTTC,CASSEVTSSSGANVLTF